This T cell receptor beta chain appears in the sequencing data of a study of blood T cell repertoires in COVID-19. As for the study in general: Acute and convalescent COVID-19 specimens originated in the United States, Italy and Spain. From T cells, B-cell-depleted T cells, or PBMCs came the material, which was cDNA or gDNA.

Unmatched junction bases numbered 9, after V lost 6 bases and J lost 10 bases. This CDR3 region has 12 residues. The V gene's germline CDR1 is MDHEN and CDR2 SYDVKM. Sequenced by immunoSEQ multiplex PCR; TCRdb stores in-frame clones only, minus some. This sample yields around 88,000 clones, of which approximately 84% are seen a single time; about 4% belongs to the top ten. The sequence derives from a man aged 55 to 70 with acute or convalescent COVID-19. Specimen: peripheral blood. The chain carries TRBV28 and TRBJ2-7, with 7 positions matching TRBD2. CDR3: CASRGPGRGQYF. CDR3 nucleotide sequence: TGTGCCAGCAGGGGCCCGGGGAGGGGTCAGTACTTC. Full variable domain (outside the CDR3, taken from reference TRBV28 and TRBJ2-7): DVKVTQSSRYLVKRTGEKVFLECVQDMDHENMFWYRQDPGLGLRLIYFSYDVKMKEKGDIPEGYSVSREKKERFSLILESASTNQTSMYLCASRGPGRGQYFGPGTRLTVT.